The 14 T cell receptor beta chains below all came from one sample that was sequenced in a study of blood T cell repertoires in COVID-19 (dated by TCRdb to the early 2020s). Libraries were prepared through the immunoSEQ multiplex PCR assay. Here the immuneACCESS table is served through TCRdb, limited to in-frame sequences with V and J called. Missing clones are a known gap in these copies; in checked studies unresolved V genes cover under half, and the rest lacks a known reason. In all, the sample holds about 58,000 clones, and over 75% of those were seen once. The ten largest make up 4.7% of the sample. Sequenced sample: peripheral blood. The origin of the receptors is a man aged 35 to 55 with active COVID-19.

The rearrangement links TRBV5-1 to TRBJ1-6; D may be TRBD1 (6 bases). CDR3 length: 18 residues. Germline assignment: CDR1 SGHRS and CDR2 YFSETQ. V lost 4 bases and J lost 13, with 30 bases in between. Here the CDR3 reads CASSPQLAGEIFSIPLHF. CDR3 DNA sequence: TGCGCCAGCAGCCCGCAACTGGCAGGGGAAATCTTCTCCATCCCCCTCCACTTT.

Worth noting for this clone: One junction end does not reproduce the germline sequence, and a read error may be involved. The rearrangement links TRBV6-1 to TRBJ2-7; TRBD2 aligns across 13 bases. The CDR3 runs 18 residues. The germline V gene has CDR1 MNHNS and CDR2 SASEGT. The CDR3 DNA reads as TGTGCCAGCAGTGAACAGGCGTCAGGACTAGCGGGAGAGGGTAGGGCGGACTTC. As protein: CASSEQASGLAGEGRADF.

The CDR3 DNA reads TGCGCCAGCAGCTTGTACGGGTTGACAGATACGCAGTATTTT. Translating it yields CASSLYGLTDTQYF. The V and J genes are TRBV5-1 and TRBJ2-3; D remains unclear. Germline values: CDR1 SGHRS, CDR2 YFSETQ. This CDR3 comprises 14 residues. V was clipped by 1 base and J by 3 bases, with 9 bases between them.

The gene calls are TRBV10-2 and TRBJ2-3; 8 bases fit TRBD2. Trimming at V came to 6 bases and at J to 4 bases, leaving 12 bases not matched to a gene. Germline V gene data show CDR1 as WSHSY and CDR2 as SAAADI. The CDR3 is 16 amino acids. The CDR3 reads CASREPSGSFADTQYF. Written as DNA, the CDR3 is TGCGCCAGCAGGGAGCCCAGCGGGAGTTTCGCAGATACGCAGTATTTT.

V gene TRBV6-5 combines with J gene TRBJ2-7; D unresolved. From germline, CDR1 is MNHEY and CDR2 SVGAGI. V gave up 2 bases and J gave up 3 bases, with 5 bases separating them. The CDR3 consists of 12 residues. CDR3 sequence reads: CASSYAGYEQYF. The DNA for the CDR3 is TGTGCCAGCAGTTACGCCGGCTACGAGCAGTACTTC.

V and J are TRBV10-1 and TRBJ2-3; 11 bases match TRBD2. The CDR3 contains 17 residues. The J segment lost 3 bases and the V segment lost 0 bases, leaving 5 bases of the junction unmatched. Germline CDR1 reads WNHNN; CDR2 reads SYGVQD (reference sequence). In DNA form, the CDR3 reads TGCGCCAGCAGTGAGTCCGGGGGACTAGCGGTGACAGATACGCAGTATTTT. Amino acids: CASSESGGLAVTDTQYF.

The chain combines TRBV27 with TRBJ2-1; TRBD2 is a possible D gene (5 bases). From germline, CDR1 is MNHEY and CDR2 SMNVEV (reference sequence). Trimming removed 4 bases from V and 6 bases from J, with 13 bases in between. This CDR3 region has 14 residues. The CDR3 DNA sequence: TGTGCCAGCAGTTCCGGGGTACTGGCCAATGAGCAGTTCTTC. Translation: CASSSGVLANEQFF.

V usage is TRBV5-1 and J usage is TRBJ2-7, with D possibly TRBD1 on 7 matching bases. The CDR3 spans 16 residues. V was clipped by 5 bases and J by 7 bases, with 25 bases between them. Germline CDR1 and CDR2: SGHRS and YFSETQ. The CDR3: CASSFAGQTQPIEQYF. The CDR3 region has the DNA TGCGCCAGCAGTTTTGCGGGACAGACCCAACCTATAGAGCAGTACTTC. The variable domain in full, completed from reference TRBV5-1 and TRBJ2-7, reads KAGVTQTPRYLIKTRGQQVTLSCSPISGHRSVSWYQQTPGQGLQFLFEYFSETQRNKGNFPGRFSGRQFSNSRSEMNVSTLELGDSALYLCASSFAGQTQPIEQYFGPGTRLTVT.

In this sample, this clone turned up a few times. The chain uses TRBV6-4 and TRBJ2-5, with 8 bases matching TRBD2. The CDR3 totals 15 residues. Germline V gene data show CDR1 as MRHNA and CDR2 as SNTAGT. The ends lost 4 bases at V and 5 bases at J; junction bases unmatched: 9. CDR3 nucleotides: TGTGCCAGCAGTGTGGGAGCGGGAGAAGGGGAGACCCAGTACTTC. Its protein product is CASSVGAGEGETQYF.

This chain joins TRBV5-1 and TRBJ2-3, with TRBD2 identical over 11 bases. Germline values: CDR1 SGHRS, CDR2 YFSETQ. This CDR3 is 17 amino acids long. The junction had 6 bases not matched to a gene; V was cut back by 2 bases and J by 1 base. In nucleotides, the CDR3 is TGCGCCAGCAGCTTTCTAGCGGGAGGTCCGGGCACAGATACGCAGTATTTT. This sequence encodes CASSFLAGGPGTDTQYF. Filled out from reference TRBV5-1 and TRBJ2-3, the complete variable domain reads KAGVTQTPRYLIKTRGQQVTLSCSPISGHRSVSWYQQTPGQGLQFLFEYFSETQRNKGNFPGRFSGRQFSNSRSEMNVSTLELGDSALYLCASSFLAGGPGTDTQYFGPGTRLTVL.

This clone was detected only a few times. V gene TRBV19 combines with J gene TRBJ1-3; D is unclear. The germline V and J ends were trimmed by 10 bases and 6 bases, with 7 bases remaining between them. Germline V gene sequence: CDR1 LNHDA, CDR2 SQIVND (reference sequence). The CDR3 contains 10 residues. Here the CDR3 DNA reads TGTGCCACCGAGGCAAACACCATATATTTT. Translation: CATEANTIYF.

The J gene is TRBJ2-7, the V gene TRBV10-2; possible D gene TRBD1, 7 bases. Trimming pared 6 bases from V and 2 bases from J, leaving 14 bases between. The germline gives CDR1 WSHSY, CDR2 SAAADI. This CDR3 has 14 residues. CDR3 loop: CASRGGTATYEQYF. The CDR3 DNA sequence: TGCGCCAGCAGAGGCGGGACAGCTACCTACGAGCAGTACTTC.

The chain joins TRBV4-2 to TRBJ1-2, with 8 bases matching TRBD1. Germline V gives CDR1 LGHNA, CDR2 YNFKEQ. Germline trimming cut 3 bases from V and 2 bases from J; bases unmatched to any gene: 8. This CDR3 has 16 residues. The CDR3 sequence is CASSQPGGTENYGYTF. In DNA form, the CDR3 reads TGTGCCAGCAGCCAGCCAGGGGGCACAGAAAACTATGGCTACACCTTC.

The V and J genes are TRBV29-1 and TRBJ2-6, with D hard to call. Germline V gives CDR1 SQVTM, CDR2 ANQGSEA. This CDR3 spans 13 amino acids. With 5 bases removed from V and 0 bases from J, the gap between germline ends came to 5 bases. The CDR3 DNA reads as TGCAGCGTTCCTTTCTCTGGGGCCAACGTCCTGACTTTC. It is translated as CSVPFSGANVLTF.